The 14 T cell receptor beta chains below all came from one sample that was sequenced in a study of tumor-infiltrating lymphocytes in primary liver carcinoma. From approximately 490 ng total RNA, TCR beta cDNA was generated with a primer in the constant region. What produced the TCR beta libraries was three nested multiplex PCR rounds using slightly modified ARM-PCR. For 10 cycles apiece, the opening two PCR rounds ran with TRBV1-TRBV30 forward primers and a C-beta reverse primer. From the multiplex PCR reads, TCRdb called clonotypes with MiXCR, one entry per CDR3 protein. Here the sample spans about 190,000 distinct CDR3 sequences, around four fifths being singletons. Scientists recovered RNA and DNA together from roughly 20-30 mg of unsorted bulk tissue. Sequencing was carried out using tumor tissue from primary liver carcinoma. The receptors stem from a middle-aged man with primary liver carcinoma and hepatitis B virus infection.

This clonotype was observed a few times. One end of the junction is discordant with germline, which a read error may explain. The chain has TRBV28 and TRBJ2-1; D is possibly TRBD2 (5 bases). Germline CDR1 and CDR2: MDHEN and SYDVKM. The CDR3 has 13 amino acids. The CDR3 DNA sequence: TGTGCCCGCAGTTGGGCTAGCCTGGATGAGCAGTTCTTC. Protein product: CARSWASLDEQFF.

As to this clonotype: Possible read error: a much larger clone is one base away. The conserved closing phenylalanine or tryptophan is absent in this CDR3, likely reflecting a read error. This chain joins TRBV29-1 and TRBJ2-5; 9 positions match TRBD2. Germline CDR1 and CDR2: SQVTM and ANQGSEA. Trimming cost V 7 bases and J 4 bases; bases outside gene matches: 13. The CDR3 is 15 residues long. The CDR3 DNA follows: TGCAGCGCCTACGGGACTAGCTTCGTTGGAGAGACCCAGTACCTC. Residues: CSAYGTSFVGETQYL.

The chain couples TRBV6-6 to TRBJ2-2; 9 bases agree with TRBD2. V trimming: 2 bases; J trimming: 6 bases; junction bases outside the gene matches: 19. The CDR3 has 20 amino acids. Germline V gene data show CDR1 as MNHNY and CDR2 as SVGAGI (reference sequence). CDR3 sequence reads: CASSYKGTGLAGAKSGELFF. The CDR3 DNA reads as TGTGCCAGCAGTTACAAGGGAACGGGACTAGCTGGAGCTAAGTCCGGGGAGCTGTTTTTT.

The V gene is TRBV6-5, the J gene TRBJ1-4; D is perhaps TRBD1 (5 bases). This CDR3 is 15 amino acids long. Trimming pared 5 bases from V and 10 bases from J, leaving 20 bases between. Germline assignment: CDR1 MNHEY and CDR2 SVGAGI. The CDR3 DNA follows: TGTGCCAGCAGTCCACTCTTAGGGGTTTCTGGAAAACTGTTTTTT. The encoded protein is CASSPLLGVSGKLFF.

As to this clonotype: The CDR3 does not end in the conserved phenylalanine or tryptophan, so this is likely a read error. V is TRBV18 and J is TRBJ2-3, with 12 bases lining up with TRBD2. Unmatched junction bases numbered 10, after V lost 10 bases and J lost 5 bases. CDR3 length: 15 residues. The germline V gene has CDR1 KGHSH and CDR2 LQKENI. CDR3 bases: TGTGCCATCTCGTCGACTAGCGGGAGTAGAGATACGCAGTATTCT. Its translation is CAISSTSGSRDTQYS.

Details on this clonotype: Sequence at one end of the junction differs from germline and may be a read error. The gene calls are TRBV6-2 or TRBV6-3 and TRBJ2-1; no clear D. Germline values: CDR1 MNHEY, CDR2 SVGEGT. The CDR3 is 13 amino acids. The CDR3 is CANSYQFGKEQFF. DNA for the CDR3: TGTGCCAACAGTTACCAGTTCGGCAAAGAGCAGTTCTTC.

Remarks on this clonotype: The junction differs from germline at one of its ends, possibly a read error. The chain joins TRBV6-1 to TRBJ1-3; 9 nucleotides match TRBD1. The germline V gene encodes CDR1 MNHNS and CDR2 SASEGT. The CDR3 covers 15 residues. The CDR3 sequence is CTSTLVTGGGNTIYF. The CDR3 DNA follows: TGTACCAGCACCCTTGTGACAGGGGGTGGAAACACCATATATTTT.

A word on this clonotype: This may arise from a read error, as a much more abundant clone is one base away. In nucleotides, the CDR3 is TGTGCCAGAAGCCCACCGAATCTCTCAGGGACGGGCTCCTACGAGCAGTACTTC. Residues: CARSPPNLSGTGSYEQYF. The rearrangement joins TRBV21-1 to TRBJ2-7; the table's D gene call, TRBD1, was not cross checked with the DNA. TRBV21-1 is tagged as a pseudogene. The CDR3 totals 18 residues.

The rearrangement links TRBV7-8 to TRBJ2-7; 8 nucleotides line up with TRBD2. The CDR3 spans 15 residues. Germline CDR1 reads SGHVS; CDR2 reads FQNEAQ. The CDR3 region is CSSSVIAGSRGGQYV. DNA for the CDR3: TGTAGCAGCAGCGTAATCGCGGGGAGCCGGGGGGGGCAGTACGTC.

The chain joins TRBV6-1 to TRBJ2-1; 7 nucleotides match TRBD2. Germline assignment: CDR1 MNHNS and CDR2 SASEGT. The CDR3 is made up of 15 amino acids. The DNA for the CDR3 is TGTATCAGCAGTACCGGGGCTAGCGGCCAATGGGAGCAGTTCTTC. Encoded protein: CISSTGASGQWEQFF.

In the case of this clonotype: One end of the junction is discordant with germline, which a read error may explain. This rearrangement joins TRBV6-6 to TRBJ2-3, with D possibly TRBD2 on 6 matching bases. The CDR3 totals 16 residues. Germline CDR1 MNHNY, CDR2 SVGAGI (reference sequence). The CDR3 coding sequence is TGTGCAAGCAATTCCCCGGCCGGGGAGGACGTGGATACGCAGTATTTT. Translating gives CASNSPAGEDVDTQYF.

The genes are TRBV11-1 and TRBJ2-7; the D gene is possibly TRBD2 (5 bases). Germline CDR1 SGHAT, CDR2 FQDESV (reference sequence). CDR3 length: 14 residues. The CDR3 DNA reads as TGTGTCAGCAGCTTGAGGGCTCTCGCATACGAGCAGTACGTC. This gives the protein CVSSLRALAYEQYV.

The rearrangement joins TRBV11-1 to TRBJ2-3; tentatively, D is TRBD1 or TRBD2 (5 bases each). Looked up from germline, CDR1 is SGHAT and CDR2 is FQDESV (reference sequence). The CDR3 loop spans 19 amino acids. The CDR3 nucleotides read TGTACCTGCAGCTCTGGGGGAAGCTCTGTTGGACCCCGCACAGATACGCAGTATTTT. It translates to CTCSSGGSSVGPRTDTQYF.

As for this clonotype: Compared with germline, one end of the junction differs, possibly owing to a read error. The CDR3 loop reads CASSPRTAPGLTQYF. The CDR3 bases are TGTGCCAGCAGCCCCCGGACAGCCCCAGGGTTGACCCAATACTTC. V gene TRBV11-2 combines with J gene TRBJ2-5, with D possibly being TRBD1 (6 bases). CDR1 is SGHAT, CDR2 FQNNGV, per germline. This CDR3 spans 15 amino acids.